The present T cell receptor beta chain was sequenced within a study of yellow fever vaccine responses in identical twins. TCRdb processed the RT-PCR reads anew with MiXCR; each CDR3 protein has one entry. The repertoire holds about 6,000 distinct CDR3 sequences, with approximately 65% as singletons. V was trimmed by 1 base and J by 1 base, leaving 5 bases between them. CDR1 and CDR2 (germline): LGHNA, YNFKEQ. The CDR3 totals 13 residues. The study's findings and limits: On the reported evidence, twins' vaccine T cell responses seemed partly convergent and partly personalized.

As to this clonotype: The antigen remains undetermined.

The sequence was obtained from a woman younger than 30 who received the yellow fever vaccine. The sequencing used T cells from blood (PBMCs), unsorted or a sorted subset (not recorded which), collected before or after yellow fever vaccination (not recorded which). J is TRBJ2-7 and V is TRBV4-2, with no clear D. CDR3 DNA: TGTGCCAGCAGCCAAGCGGCTTCCTACGAGCAGTACTTC. Translating gives CASSQAASYEQYF.